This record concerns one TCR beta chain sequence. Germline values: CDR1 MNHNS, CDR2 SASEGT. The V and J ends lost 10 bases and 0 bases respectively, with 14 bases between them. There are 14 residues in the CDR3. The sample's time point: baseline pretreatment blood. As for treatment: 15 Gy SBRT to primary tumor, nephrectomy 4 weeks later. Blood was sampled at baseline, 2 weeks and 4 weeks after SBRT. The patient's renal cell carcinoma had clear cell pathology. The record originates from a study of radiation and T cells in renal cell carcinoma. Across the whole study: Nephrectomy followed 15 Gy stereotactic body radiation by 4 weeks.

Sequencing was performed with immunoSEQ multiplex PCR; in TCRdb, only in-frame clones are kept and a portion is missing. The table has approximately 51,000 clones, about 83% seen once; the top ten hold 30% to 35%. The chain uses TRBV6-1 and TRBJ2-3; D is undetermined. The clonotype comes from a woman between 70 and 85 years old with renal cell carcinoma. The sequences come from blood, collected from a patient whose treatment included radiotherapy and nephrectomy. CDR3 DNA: TGTGCCACACGACTCTCAACTAGCACAGATACGCAGTATTTT. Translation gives CATRLSTSTDTQYF.